This T cell receptor beta chain comes out of a study of cytomegalovirus exposure and HLA in healthy donors. Overall study findings and caveats: Despite most TCR sequences being rare, some public TCRs occurred in many donors.

Concerning this clone: Its antigen is not identified.

Produced via immunoSEQ multiplex PCR; TCRdb's table is partial and in-frame only. The sample yields about 130,000 clones, approximately 82% seen once. Germline V gives CDR1 SGHAT, CDR2 FQNNGV. Trimming left V 4 bases short and J 4 bases short, with 14 bases between. The CDR3 contains 15 residues. This receptor was taken from a man aged 30 to 45 in good health and CMV-seropositive. The specimen sequenced was PBMCs. This sequence joins TRBV11-2 and TRBJ1-3, with D possibly matching TRBD1 (5 bases). DNA of the CDR3: TGTGCCAGCAGCTCCCTGCGGGGCGGCGGAAACACCATATATTTT. Residues: CASSSLRGGGNTIYF.